The 19 T cell receptor beta chains reported below all come from one sample, sequenced in a study of cytomegalovirus exposure and HLA in healthy donors. The PCR contained 60 Vbeta and 13 Jbeta primers. Sequenced by immunoSEQ multiplex PCR; TCRdb stores in-frame clones only, minus some. The sample includes under 200,000 clones, around 80% of them seen just once. The sample consisted of PBMCs. These receptors originate from a middle-aged man in good health and CMV-seronegative.

This clone was observed once. This sequence joins TRBV9 and TRBJ1-4; 7 nucleotides line up with TRBD1. Germline lookup yields CDR1 SGDLS and CDR2 YYNGEE. This CDR3 spans 15 amino acids. The trim removed 0 bases at V and 4 bases at J, leaving 3 bases unmatched. The DNA of the CDR3 is TGTGCCAGCAGCGTAGTGGGGACAGTTAATGAAAAACTGTTTTTT. Encoded protein: CASSVVGTVNEKLFF.

The rearrangement uses TRBV19 and TRBJ1-5; 7 bases line up with TRBD1. Germline assignment: CDR1 LNHDA and CDR2 SQIVND (reference sequence). V shed 5 bases and J 2 bases; nucleotides not matched to a gene: 6. The CDR3 extends over 15 amino acids. The CDR3 reads CASSSQGLGNQPQHF. DNA for the CDR3: TGTGCCAGTAGTTCACAGGGGTTAGGCAATCAGCCCCAGCATTTT.

The V call is TRBV6-1, the J call TRBJ2-2, with 13 bases fitting TRBD2. CDR3 length: 19 residues. Germline V gives CDR1 MNHNS, CDR2 SASEGT. V lost 3 bases, J lost 7 bases, and 14 bases stayed unmatched. The CDR3: CASSDHTSGRVGNGGELFF. CDR3 bases: TGTGCCAGCAGTGACCACACTAGCGGGAGGGTAGGGAATGGCGGGGAGCTGTTTTTT.

V is TRBV6-1 and J is TRBJ1-5; TRBD1 might be the D (6 bases). The CDR3 extends over 15 amino acids. Germline V lookup: CDR1 MNHNS, CDR2 SASEGT. Trimming removed 6 bases from V and 5 bases from J, with 17 bases in between. In nucleotides, the CDR3 is TGTGCCAGCAGCTCCGACAGGTCGGTGGATCAGCCCCAGCATTTT. Encoded protein: CASSSDRSVDQPQHF.

V gene TRBV7-9 combines with J gene TRBJ1-2; a possible D gene is TRBD1 (5 bases). V lost 5 bases and J 4 bases, leaving 17 bases between the germline ends. This CDR3 has 15 amino acids. Germline V gene sequence: CDR1 SEHNR, CDR2 FQNEAQ (reference sequence). The CDR3 DNA reads TGTGCCAGCAGCGTGTTATCCCGACAGACCTATGGCTACACCTTC. It codes for CASSVLSRQTYGYTF. Looking up the rest from reference TRBV7-9 and TRBJ1-2 gives the full variable domain: DTGVSQNPRHKITKRGQNVTFRCDPISEHNRLYWYRQTLGQGPEFLTYFQNEAQLEKSRLLSDRFSAERPKGSFSTLEIQRTEQGDSAMYLCASSVLSRQTYGYTFGSGTRLTVV.

Notes on this clone: Other nucleotide sequences in the sample specify the same CDR3. This chain connects TRBV5-4 to TRBJ1-6; tentative D call: TRBD1 (6 bases). Trimming shortened V by 5 bases and J by 7 bases, and 16 bases separated the two germline ends. Germline CDR1 reads SGHNT; CDR2 reads YYREEE (reference sequence). This CDR3 region has 15 residues. CDR3 in amino acids: CASSNKGQRNSPLHF. The CDR3 region has the DNA TGTGCCAGCAGTAATAAGGGACAAAGAAATTCACCCCTCCACTTT.

The gene calls are TRBV4-1 and TRBJ1-2, with 7 bases identical to TRBD1. Looked up from germline, CDR1 is MGHRA and CDR2 is YSYEKL. With V trimmed by 3 bases and J by 3 bases, 7 bases remained unmatched. The CDR3 spans 15 residues. The CDR3 nucleotides read TGCGCCAGCAGCCATGCGACACAGGGGTACTATGGCTACACCTTC. It is translated as CASSHATQGYYGYTF.

This clone turned up a few times. V is TRBV2 and J is TRBJ1-5, with 9 bases fitting TRBD1. Germline CDR1 and CDR2: SNHLY and FYNNEI. Trimming cost V 10 bases and J 3 bases; bases outside gene matches: 7. The CDR3 sequence is 14 residues long. Here the CDR3 reads CAIRDRDPNQPQHF. CDR3 coding DNA: TGTGCCATCAGGGACAGGGACCCCAATCAGCCCCAGCATTTT.

The rearrangement links TRBV7-6 to TRBJ1-4; D not resolved. Germline CDR1 is SGHVS and CDR2 is FNYEAQ. Trimming shortened V by 5 bases and J by 0 bases, and 10 bases separated the two germline ends. The CDR3 runs to 15 residues. CDR3 DNA: TGTGCCAGCAGCCAACAATTTGCAACTAATGAAAAACTGTTTTTT. Its translation is CASSQQFATNEKLFF.

The chain is built from TRBV12-5 and TRBJ1-4, with 10 positions matching TRBD1. The CDR3 is 14 residues long. Germline V gene data show CDR1 as LGHNT and CDR2 as FRNRAP. Unmatched junction bases numbered 4, after V lost 6 bases and J lost 6 bases. CDR3 region: CASGSGTGDEKLFF. CDR3 nucleotide sequence: TGTGCTAGTGGGTCCGGGACAGGGGATGAAAAACTGTTTTTT. The full variable domain, with the rest looked up from reference TRBV12-5 and TRBJ1-4, is DARVTQTPRHKVTEMGQEVTMRCQPILGHNTVFWYRQTMMQGLELLAYFRNRAPLDDSGMPKDRFSAEMPDATLATLKIQPSEPRDSAVYFCASGSGTGDEKLFFGSGTQLSVL.

The V call is TRBV2, the J call TRBJ1-5; 8 nucleotides line up with TRBD1. The CDR3 is made up of 13 amino acids. Unmatched junction bases numbered 9, after V lost 7 bases and J lost 10 bases. Germline CDR1 reads SNHLY; CDR2 reads FYNNEI. CDR3 region: CASTQGVDRPQHF. CDR3 nucleotide sequence: TGTGCCAGCACACAGGGGGTAGATCGACCCCAGCATTTT. Complete variable domain (other parts from reference TRBV2 and TRBJ1-5): EPEVTQTPSHQVTQMGQEVILRCVPISNHLYFYWYRQILGQKVEFLVSFYNNEISEKSEIFDDQFSVERPDGSNFTLKIRSTKLEDSAMYFCASTQGVDRPQHFGDGTRLSIL.

The gene calls are TRBV9 and TRBJ2-7, with D unclear. Between the trimmed V and J ends, which lost 1 base and 4 bases, there was a span of 9 bases. Germline V CDR1 and CDR2: SGDLS, YYNGEE. This CDR3 comprises 13 residues. DNA for the CDR3: TGTGCCAGCAGCGTATCCCCTGTTTACGAGCAGTACTTC. Translated, it gives CASSVSPVYEQYF.

This clone was counted a single time. The rearrangement links TRBV7-3 to TRBJ2-3; a weak D match, TRBD2 (6 bases). The CDR3 loop spans 15 amino acids. The germline V gene encodes CDR1 SGHTA and CDR2 FQGTGA. Trimming shortened V by 4 bases and J by 3 bases, and 14 bases separated the two germline ends. The CDR3 DNA reads TGTGCCAGCAGCTCGGGACGAGGAGGGACAGATACGCAGTATTTT. Translating it yields CASSSGRGGTDTQYF.

This chain connects TRBV6-5 to TRBJ2-5; weak D call: TRBD1 (5 bases). CDR3 length equals 14 residues. V was shortened by 0 bases and J by 2 bases, with 7 bases between the two germline ends. CDR1 and CDR2 (germline): MNHEY, SVGAGI. The CDR3 protein is CASSYSRQQETQYF. The CDR3 DNA reads as TGTGCCAGCAGTTACTCGAGACAGCAAGAGACCCAGTACTTC.

The J gene is TRBJ2-6, the V gene TRBV5-1, with D possibly being TRBD1 (5 bases). Germline V lookup: CDR1 SGHRS, CDR2 YFSETQ. This CDR3 comprises 17 residues. Trimming pared 1 base from V and 0 bases from J, leaving 11 bases between. The CDR3 DNA is TGCGCCAGCAGCTTGAGTGGACACGCCTCTGGGGCCAACGTCCTGACTTTC. It specifies CASSLSGHASGANVLTF.

With respect to this clone: The sample holds other DNA sequences that translate to the same CDR3. The chain employs TRBV7-9 and TRBJ2-5; D remains ambiguous. The CDR3 totals 13 residues. The V end was cut by 1 base, the J end by 2 bases, with 5 bases between. Germline V gene data show CDR1 as SEHNR and CDR2 as FQNEAQ (reference sequence). The CDR3 DNA reads as TGTGCCAGCAGCTTAGTCCGGCAAGAGACCCAGTACTTC. It encodes CASSLVRQETQYF. Drawing the rest from reference TRBV7-9 and TRBJ2-5, the complete variable domain is DTGVSQNPRHKITKRGQNVTFRCDPISEHNRLYWYRQTLGQGPEFLTYFQNEAQLEKSRLLSDRFSAERPKGSFSTLEIQRTEQGDSAMYLCASSLVRQETQYFGPGTRLLVL.

The chain carries TRBV9 and TRBJ2-1; 14 bases map to TRBD2. With V trimmed by 3 bases and J by 3 bases, 5 bases remained unmatched. Per germline, CDR1 SGDLS and CDR2 YYNGEE. The CDR3 consists of 17 residues. The CDR3 DNA is TGTGCCAGCAGCGCTGGGACTAGCGGGGGCCACTACAATGAGCAGTTCTTC. Residues: CASSAGTSGGHYNEQFF.

The chain employs TRBV19 and TRBJ2-2, with TRBD1 identical over 7 bases. The CDR3 has 14 amino acids. Germline V gene lookup returns CDR1 LNHDA and CDR2 SQIVND (reference sequence). After removal of 4 bases from V and 3 bases from J, the junction contained 2 bases not matched to a gene. The CDR3 spells CASSRDRDTGELFF. The DNA of the CDR3 is TGTGCCAGTAGTAGGGACAGAGACACCGGGGAGCTGTTTTTT. The whole variable domain, remainder taken from reference TRBV19 and TRBJ2-2, is DGGITQSPKYLFRKEGQNVTLSCEQNLNHDAMYWYRQDPGQGLRLIYYSQIVNDFQKGDIAEGYSVSREKKESFPLTVTSAQKNPTAFYLCASSRDRDTGELFFGEGSRLTVL.

This rearrangement joins TRBV7-2 to TRBJ2-7, with TRBD2 matching over 8 bases. CDR1 is SGHTA and CDR2 is FQGNSA in the germline V gene. The CDR3 sequence is 18 residues long. With V trimmed by 0 bases and J by 7 bases, 17 bases remained unmatched. The CDR3 DNA reads as TGTGCCAGCAGCTTAGCGAGGTTGGACGGGAGGGCTTTCTTTGAGCAGTACTTC. Amino acids: CASSLARLDGRAFFEQYF.